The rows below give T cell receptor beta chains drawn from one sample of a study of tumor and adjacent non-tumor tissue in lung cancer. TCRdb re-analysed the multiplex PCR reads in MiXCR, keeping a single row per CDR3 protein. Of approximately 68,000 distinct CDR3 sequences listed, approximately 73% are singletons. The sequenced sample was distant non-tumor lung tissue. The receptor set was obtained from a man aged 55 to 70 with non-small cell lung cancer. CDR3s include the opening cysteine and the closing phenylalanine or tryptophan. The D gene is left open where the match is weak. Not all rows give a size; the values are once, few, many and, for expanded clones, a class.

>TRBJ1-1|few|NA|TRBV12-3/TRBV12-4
CASSFGGPPEAYF
TGTGCCAGCAGTTTCGGGGGGCCCCCTGAAGCTTACTTT
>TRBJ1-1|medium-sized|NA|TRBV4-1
CASSQDPENTEAFF
TGCGCCAGCAGCCAAGACCCAGAGAACACTGAAGCTTTCTTT
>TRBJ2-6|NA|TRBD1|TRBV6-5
CASSYLLMTGGALGANVLTF
TGTGCAAGCAGTTACCTCCTAATGACAGGGGGCGCGTTGGGGGCCAACGTCCTGACTTTC
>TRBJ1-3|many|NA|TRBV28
CASSLSGQRNTIYF
TGTGCCAGCAGTTTATCCGGACAGAGAAACACCATATATTTT
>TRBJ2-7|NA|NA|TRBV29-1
CSAVSVDSTYDQYF
TGCAGCGCTGTAAGCGTGGACAGCACCTACGACCAGTACTTC
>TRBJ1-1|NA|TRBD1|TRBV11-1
CASCLAQGDEAFF
TGTGCCAGCTGCTTAGCGCAGGGGGATGAAGCTTTCTTT
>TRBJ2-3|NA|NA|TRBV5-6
CASSFDADTQYF
TGTGCCAGCAGCTTTGATGCAGATACACAGTATTTT
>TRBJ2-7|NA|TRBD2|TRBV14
CASSRRWAAGALGAYEQYF
TGTGCCAGCAGCCGACGTTGGGCTGCGGGAGCGCTAGGGGCCTACGAGCAGTACTTC
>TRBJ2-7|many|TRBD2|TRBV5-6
CASSLDVGEGNEQYF
TGTGCCAGCAGCTTGGATGTAGGGGAGGGCAACGAGCAGTACTTC
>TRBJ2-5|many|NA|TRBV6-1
CASRGLQETQYF
TGTGCCAGCAGGGGACTTCAAGAGACCCAGTACTTC
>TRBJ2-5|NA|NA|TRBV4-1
CASSQEVRGDAETKYF
TGCGCCAGCAGCCAAGAGGTGCGGGGAGACGCGGAGACCAAGTACTTC
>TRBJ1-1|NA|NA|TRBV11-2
CASSIGLNRDTDAFF
TGTGCCAGCAGCATAGGCTTGAACAGGGATACTGATGCTTTCTTT
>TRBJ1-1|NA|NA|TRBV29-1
CSPSAGGDTEVFF
TGCAGCCCCTCGGCAGGTGGGGACACTGAAGTTTTCTTT
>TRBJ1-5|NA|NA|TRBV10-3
CAISVETEKPQHF
TGTGCCATCAGTGTTGAGACGGAAAAGCCCCAGCATTTT
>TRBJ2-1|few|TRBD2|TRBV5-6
CASSPPRGSRLAGPFQYNEQFF
TGTGCCAGCAGCCCGCCCCGGGGATCGAGGCTAGCGGGCCCGTTCCAATACAATGAGCAGTTTTTC
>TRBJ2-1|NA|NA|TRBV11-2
CASSLNEDEQFF
TGTGCCAGCAGCTTAAACGAAGATGAGCAGTTCTTC
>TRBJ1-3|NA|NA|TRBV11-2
CASSSGSGNTIYF
TGTGCCAGCAGCTCCGGCTCTGGAAACACCATATATTTT
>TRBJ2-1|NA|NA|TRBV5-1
CASSPQPGSGNEQFF
TGCGCCAGCAGCCCCCAGCCCGGGAGTGGCAATGAGCAGTTCTTC